Following are 9 T cell receptor beta chains from one sample sequenced in a study of cytomegalovirus exposure and HLA in healthy donors. The PCR was carried out with 60 Vbeta primers and 13 Jbeta primers. The assay was immunoSEQ multiplex PCR, and TCRdb's table has in-frame clones only and misses some. The table has approximately 110,000 clones, 75% to 85% seen once. What was sequenced was PBMCs. The source of these receptors is a man aged 50 to 59 in good health and CMV-seronegative.

CDR3 loop: CASRFDRTDTQYF. The CDR3 DNA follows: TGTGCCAGTAGGTTCGACAGAACAGATACGCAGTATTTT. The rearrangement uses TRBV19 and TRBJ2-3, with D possibly being TRBD1 (5 bases). This CDR3 is 13 amino acids long. V shed 6 bases and J shed 3 bases, with 10 bases lying between them. Germline lookup yields CDR1 LNHDA and CDR2 SQIVND (reference sequence).

The gene calls are TRBV5-5 and TRBJ1-2, with unresolved D. Trimming stripped 0 bases from V and 4 bases from J, with 4 bases between. This CDR3 spans 12 amino acids. Looked up from germline, CDR1 is SGHKS and CDR2 is YYEKEE (reference sequence). The CDR3 DNA reads as TGTGCCAGCAGCTTGGACGGCTATGGCTACACCTTC. Translating gives CASSLDGYGYTF.

This chain uses TRBV19 with TRBJ2-7; TRBD2 agrees at 13 bases. The CDR3 covers 16 residues. V was pared by 3 bases and J by 0 bases, with 2 bases of the junction left unmatched. The germline V gene has CDR1 LNHDA and CDR2 SQIVND (reference sequence). The CDR3: CASSMGLAGSSYEQYF. CDR3 sequence (DNA): TGTGCCAGTAGTATGGGACTAGCGGGGAGCTCCTACGAGCAGTACTTC.

The chain employs TRBV5-1 and TRBJ2-3, with 12 nucleotides matching TRBD2. The CDR3 runs to 16 residues. Germline values: CDR1 SGHRS, CDR2 YFSETQ. With V trimmed by 5 bases and J by 5 bases, 9 bases remained unmatched. The chain's CDR3 is CASSSSGGARVDTQYF. The DNA for the CDR3 is TGCGCCAGCAGTTCTAGCGGGGGGGCCCGCGTAGATACGCAGTATTTT.

This clone was detected once. The rearrangement uses TRBV21-1 and TRBJ1-5. TRBV21-1 has pseudogene status. The CDR3 is 16 residues long. The CDR3 loop is CASSRARTLSNQPQHF. For the CDR3, the DNA is TGTGCCAGCAGCAGGGCCAGGACTCTATCCAATCAGCCCCAGCATTTT.

Worth noting for this clone: The germline gene is not matched at one end of the junction; a read error may be the cause. CDR3 sequence (DNA): TGTTCCAGCAGCCCCCCCAGACTATACACCGGGGAGCTGTTTTTT. Protein sequence: CSSSPPRLYTGELFF. The chain carries TRBV7-9 and TRBJ2-2; D is perhaps TRBD2 (5 bases). This CDR3 has 15 residues. Germline CDR1 reads SEHNR; CDR2 reads FQNEAQ (reference sequence).

This sequence joins TRBV2 and TRBJ2-2; 13 nucleotides match TRBD2. V gave up 7 bases and J gave up 5 bases; unmatched junction bases: 4. From germline, CDR1 is SNHLY and CDR2 FYNNEI. The CDR3 loop spans 15 amino acids. The CDR3 reads CASKRGLAGTGELFF. CDR3 nucleotide sequence: TGTGCCAGCAAAAGGGGACTAGCGGGGACCGGGGAGCTGTTTTTT.

The chain recombines TRBV5-1 with TRBJ1-1, with D hard to call. From germline, CDR1 is SGHRS and CDR2 YFSETQ. The V gene lost 7 bases and the J gene lost 1 base, with 14 bases spanning the gap. The CDR3 is made up of 14 amino acids. CDR3 sequence reads: CASAAEDGNTEAFF. CDR3 sequence (DNA): TGCGCCAGCGCCGCGGAGGACGGGAACACTGAAGCTTTCTTT.

This clone was recorded once. CDR3 sequence reads: CASSGSGGTDTQYF. The DNA of the CDR3 is TGCGCCAGCAGCGGTAGCGGGGGCACAGATACGCAGTATTTT. The chain employs TRBV5-1 and TRBJ2-3, with 8 bases fitting TRBD2. The germline V gene has CDR1 SGHRS and CDR2 YFSETQ. The CDR3 runs to 14 residues. V gave up 4 bases and J gave up 1 base; unmatched junction bases: 2.